This TCR beta chain was sequenced during a study of graft-versus-host responses after intestinal transplantation. In regard to this clone: The same CDR3 is also encoded by other DNA sequences in this sample.

The method was immunoSEQ multiplex PCR; TCRdb's version includes in-frame clones alone and lacks a portion of them. Found here are some 31,000 clones, 87% of them singletons; the top ten hold roughly 10%. V gave up 6 bases and J gave up 4 bases, with 17 bases separating them. This CDR3 contains 15 residues. Per germline, CDR1 MNHEY and CDR2 SVGAGI. V and J are TRBV6-5 and TRBJ2-3, with D possibly matching TRBD2 (6 bases). The sample was PBMCs, taken about 450 days after intestinal transplantation. This receptor was identified in a human patient who received an intestinal transplant, so some T cells may come from the graft donor. CDR3 sequence (DNA): TGTGCCAGCAGGATGACTAGTTACGTTGCAGATACGCAGTATTTT. Protein: CASRMTSYVADTQYF.